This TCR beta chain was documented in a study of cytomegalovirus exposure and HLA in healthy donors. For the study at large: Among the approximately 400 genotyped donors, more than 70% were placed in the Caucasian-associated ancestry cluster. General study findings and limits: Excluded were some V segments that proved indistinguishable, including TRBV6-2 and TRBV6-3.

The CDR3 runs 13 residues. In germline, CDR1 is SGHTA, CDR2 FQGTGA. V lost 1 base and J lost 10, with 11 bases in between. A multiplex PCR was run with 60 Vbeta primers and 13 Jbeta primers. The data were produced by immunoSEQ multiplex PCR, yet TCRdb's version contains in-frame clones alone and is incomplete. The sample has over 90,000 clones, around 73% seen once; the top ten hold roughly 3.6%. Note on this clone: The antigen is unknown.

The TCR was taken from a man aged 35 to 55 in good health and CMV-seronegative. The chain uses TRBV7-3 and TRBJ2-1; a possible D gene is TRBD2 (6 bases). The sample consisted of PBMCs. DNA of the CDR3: TGTGCCAGCAGCTTAAATTCCGCGGGAGAGCAGTTCTTC. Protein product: CASSLNSAGEQFF.